This T cell receptor (beta chain) was recovered during a study of blood T cell repertoires in COVID-19. Germline CDR1 and CDR2: LNHNV and YYDKDF (reference sequence). The V segment lost 5 bases and the J segment 8 bases; nucleotides outside the gene matches: 13. The CDR3 contains 15 residues. TCRdb's copy holds only in-frame clones and misses some; the assay was immunoSEQ multiplex PCR. The data show around 79,000 clones, with 88% seen just once and 9.1% held by the top ten. The specimen sequenced was peripheral blood. This sequence originates from a human donor in a cohort sampled during active COVID-19. This rearrangement joins TRBV15 to TRBJ2-3; 7 bases align to TRBD2. The CDR3 reads CATSPGTGEGVTQYF. The CDR3 DNA reads TGTGCCACCAGCCCCGGGACTGGGGAGGGTGTTACGCAGTATTTT.